This record concerns one T cell receptor (beta chain) sequence. The antigen is not known. This record belongs to a study of T cells in localized non-small cell lung cancer. Overall study findings and caveats: Density of T cells in blood, when higher, went with longer overall survival. A median of 57 of the top 100 tumor clones appeared in adjacent lung, which was paired and uninvolved.

This CDR3 spans 15 amino acids. CDR1 LNHNV and CDR2 YYDKDF come from the germline V gene (reference sequence). V shed 1 base and J shed 4 bases, with 14 bases lying between them. Profiling relied on immunoSEQ multiplex PCR, and the TCRdb table lists in-frame clones only, not all of them. The table shows approximately 2,500 clones, with around 27% occurring only once. The V call is TRBV15, the J call TRBJ2-7; D tentatively reads TRBD1 or TRBD2 (5 bases each). The TCR was taken from a female donor of 60 years or more with stage III lung adenocarcinoma. Sequenced here: lung tumor tissue, sampled before any cancer treatment. The CDR3 sequence is CATSRGRDGVYEQYF. In nucleotides, the CDR3 is TGTGCCACCAGCAGAGGCCGGGACGGAGTTTACGAGCAGTACTTC.